Reported below is one TCR beta chain. Its antigen remains unidentified. Qualities for individual bases were not recorded, and no much larger clone is one base off. The immunoSEQ hsTCRB assay version 4 in survey mode was used to sequence TCRbeta repertoires from genomic DNA. Genomic DNA was diluted to 7.5 to 10 ng/uL, and up to roughly 1 ug per sample was used for TCRbeta sequencing. In the paper's pipeline: ImmunoSeq Analyzer 3.0 was used for analysis of TCRbeta data, and diversity was computed on productive nucleotide rearrangements. Using the Immunarch R package, the improved Chao index served to estimate lower-bound TCR diversity and the Gini coefficient served to estimate clonality. Nucleotide rearrangements that differed but encoded the same CDR3beta amino acid sequence were counted as separate clonotypes. Differential abundance analysis found TCRbeta sequences that were significantly enriched in antigen-responding cells compared with anti-CD3/anti-CD28-activated cells. TCRs were clustered by predicted peptide-MHC specificity with GLIPH2, both within individual participants and across merged participant data sets. Imported from immuneACCESS, the table was reduced by TCRdb to in-frame sequences with V and J called. These copies leave out some clones; in studies compared against another copy, an unresolved V gene accounts for under half, and the cause of the remainder is not known. That table furnishes V, J and clone size, whereas the DNA furnished D and trimming. The sample table shows some 40,000 clones, and over 75% are seen once. Jointly, the top ten make up about 5% of the sample.

The sample's treatment or condition label, in plain terms: suppressive antiretroviral therapy. Cells were stimulated with a pool of overlapping HIV-1 Gag 15-mer peptides at about 1 ug per peptide per mL. Memory CD4+ T cells that did not respond, being CD40L-negative, CD69-negative and CD45RO-high, were sorted as memory populations depleted of antigen-responding cells. Participants were HIV-1-infected adults who started suppressive ART during chronic infection. For at least 4 years, participants had undetectable plasma HIV-1 RNA, below 50 copies/mL. To be included, participants needed a CD4+ T cell count above 400 cells/uL and a positive CMV serology. Before stimulation, PBMCs were isolated using density centrifugation and depleted of CD8+ T cells. CD8-depleted PBMCs were stimulated for roughly 20 hours with anti-CD28/CD49d costimulation, CD40-blocking antibody and enfuvirtide to prevent new infections. Cell sorting was performed on a Beckman Coulter MoFlo Legacy or XDP sorter, and dead cells were excluded with propidium iodide. Genomic DNA was extracted using the QIAamp DNA Mini Kit for samples with more than one million cells and using the Quick-DNA Microprep Kit for all other samples.

CDR1 and CDR2, looked up from the germline V gene, are MNHEY and SVGAGI. Trimming at the junction amounts to 6 bases on V and 0 bases on J, and the germline ends lie 8 bases apart. The CDR3, cysteine through phenylalanine, is 14 amino acids long. Of all the DNA, just the CDR3 is kept, 42 bases in frame from base 1. These data originate in a study of persistence of HIV-infected CD4 T cells (dated by TCRdb to 2018 to 2021). A note on the overall study: The study isolated CMV- and HIV-1 Gag-responding CD4+ T cells from ART-treated individuals to examine antigen-driven clonal expansion of HIV-1-infected cells. Peripheral blood samples of up to 180 mL were collected at multiple time points, except for two participants, who underwent leukapheresis at a single time point. TCRbeta sequencing assessed the clonality of all cells in each sorted population, while proviral sequencing assessed the clonality of infected cells. The median time the participants had spent on suppressive ART was approximately eight years. In the cross-participant TCR cluster analysis, roughly eight participants were included for CMV and about 7 participants were included for Gag. Study-wide conclusions, independent of this receptor: Degenerate expanded CDR3beta sequences were enriched in antigen-responding cells, suggesting convergent selection of CD4+ responses to CMV and Gag. A correlation was observed between TCR oligoclonality and proviral oligoclonality within the same sorted populations. Only a small number of individuals took part in the study, and only a limited range of antigens was tested. TCRbeta richness in CMV- and Gag-responding cells was significantly lower than in anti-CD3/anti-CD28-responding cells; CMV-responding cells had higher oligoclonality than CD3/CD28-stimulated and Gag-responding cells. Restriction of bulk TCR analyses to the rare CMV-responding cells that actually carried HIV-1 proviruses was not possible.

This specimen consisted of cultured CD4+ T cells from PBMCs, obtained from a patient who received antiretroviral therapy. Read against the paper, the sample's cell subset or site label means: CD40L-CD69- CD45RO-high memory CD4 T cells not responding to Gag peptides. The TCR was taken from an adult with HIV. The donor label of this sample is uncertain. The chain joins TRBV6-5 to TRBJ1-4, with no confident D gene call. This receptor carries the CDR3 CASREFATNEKLFF. The DNA sequence is TGTGCCAGCAGAGAGTTTGCAACTAATGAAAAACTGTTTTTT.